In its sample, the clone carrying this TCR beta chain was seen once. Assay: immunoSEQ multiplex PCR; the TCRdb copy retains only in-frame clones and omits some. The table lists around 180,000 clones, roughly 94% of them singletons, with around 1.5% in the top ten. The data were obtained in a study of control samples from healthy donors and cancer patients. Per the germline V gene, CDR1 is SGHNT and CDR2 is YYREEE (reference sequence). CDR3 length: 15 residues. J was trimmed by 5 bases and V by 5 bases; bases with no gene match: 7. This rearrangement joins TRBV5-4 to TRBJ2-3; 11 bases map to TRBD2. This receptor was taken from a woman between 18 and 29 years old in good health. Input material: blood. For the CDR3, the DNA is TGTGCCAGCAGTGACGTGACTAGCGGGGAAGATACGCAGTATTTT. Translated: CASSDVTSGEDTQYF.